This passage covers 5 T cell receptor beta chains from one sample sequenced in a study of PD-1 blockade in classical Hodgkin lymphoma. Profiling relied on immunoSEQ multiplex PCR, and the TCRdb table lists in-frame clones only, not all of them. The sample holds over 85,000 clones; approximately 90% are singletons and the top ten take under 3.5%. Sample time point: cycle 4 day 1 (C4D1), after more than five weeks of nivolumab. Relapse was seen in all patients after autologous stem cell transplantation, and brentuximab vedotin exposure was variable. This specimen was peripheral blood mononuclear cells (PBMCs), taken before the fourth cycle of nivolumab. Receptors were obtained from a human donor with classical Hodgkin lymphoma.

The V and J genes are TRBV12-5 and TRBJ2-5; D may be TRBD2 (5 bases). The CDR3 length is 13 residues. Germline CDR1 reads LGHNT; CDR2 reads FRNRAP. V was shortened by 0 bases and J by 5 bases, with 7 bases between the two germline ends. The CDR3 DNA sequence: TGTGCTAGTGGTTTGGTACCGGGGGAGACCCAGTACTTC. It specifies CASGLVPGETQYF.

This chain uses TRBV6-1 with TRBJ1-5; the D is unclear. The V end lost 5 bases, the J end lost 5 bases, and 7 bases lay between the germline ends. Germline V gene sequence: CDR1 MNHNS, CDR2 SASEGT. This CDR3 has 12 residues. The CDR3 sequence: CASSPLDQPQHF. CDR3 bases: TGTGCCAGCAGTCCCTTGGATCAGCCCCAGCATTTT.

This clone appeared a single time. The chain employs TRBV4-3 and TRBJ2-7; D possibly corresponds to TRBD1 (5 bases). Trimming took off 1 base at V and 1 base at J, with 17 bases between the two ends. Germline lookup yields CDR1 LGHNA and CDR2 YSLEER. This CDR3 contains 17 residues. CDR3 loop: CASSQGDEAGLSYEQYF. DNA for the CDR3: TGCGCCAGCAGCCAAGGCGACGAGGCAGGGCTTTCCTACGAGCAGTACTTC.

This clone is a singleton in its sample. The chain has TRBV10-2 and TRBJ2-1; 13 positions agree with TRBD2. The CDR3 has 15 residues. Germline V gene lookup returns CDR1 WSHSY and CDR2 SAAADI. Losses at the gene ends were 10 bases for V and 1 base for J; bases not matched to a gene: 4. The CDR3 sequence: CATRGLAGSYNEQFF. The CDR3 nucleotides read TGCGCCACCCGGGGACTAGCGGGGTCCTACAATGAGCAGTTCTTC.

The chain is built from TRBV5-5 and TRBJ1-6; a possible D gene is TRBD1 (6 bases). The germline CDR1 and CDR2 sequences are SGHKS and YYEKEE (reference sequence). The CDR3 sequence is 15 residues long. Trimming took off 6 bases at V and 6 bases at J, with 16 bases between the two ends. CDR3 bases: TGTGCCAGCATCCTGGGGGGCAGAAGTAATTCACCCCTCCACTTT. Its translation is CASILGGRSNSPLHF.